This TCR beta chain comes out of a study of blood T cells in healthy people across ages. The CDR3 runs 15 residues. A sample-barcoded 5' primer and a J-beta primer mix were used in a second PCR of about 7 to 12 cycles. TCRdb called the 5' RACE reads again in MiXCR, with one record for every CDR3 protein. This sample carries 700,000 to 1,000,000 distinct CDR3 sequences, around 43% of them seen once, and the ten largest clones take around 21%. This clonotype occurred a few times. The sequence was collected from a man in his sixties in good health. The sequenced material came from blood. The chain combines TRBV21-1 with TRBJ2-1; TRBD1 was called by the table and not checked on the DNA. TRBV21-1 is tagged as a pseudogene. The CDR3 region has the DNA TGTGCCAGCAGGGATTCCCGCAGGGGGCGGAATGAGCAGTTCTTC. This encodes CASRDSRRGRNEQFF.